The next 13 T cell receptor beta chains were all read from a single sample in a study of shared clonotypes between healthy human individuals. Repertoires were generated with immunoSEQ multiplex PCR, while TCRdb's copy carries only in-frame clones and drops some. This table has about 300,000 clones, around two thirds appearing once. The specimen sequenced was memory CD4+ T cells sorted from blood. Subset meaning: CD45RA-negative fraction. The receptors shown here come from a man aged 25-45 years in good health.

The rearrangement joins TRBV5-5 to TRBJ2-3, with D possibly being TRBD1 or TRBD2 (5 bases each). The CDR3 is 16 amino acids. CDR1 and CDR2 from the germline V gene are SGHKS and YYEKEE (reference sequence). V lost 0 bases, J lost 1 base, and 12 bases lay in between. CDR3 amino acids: CASSLGTGAGTDTQYF. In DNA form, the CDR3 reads TGTGCCAGCAGCTTGGGAACCGGGGCTGGCACAGATACGCAGTATTTT.

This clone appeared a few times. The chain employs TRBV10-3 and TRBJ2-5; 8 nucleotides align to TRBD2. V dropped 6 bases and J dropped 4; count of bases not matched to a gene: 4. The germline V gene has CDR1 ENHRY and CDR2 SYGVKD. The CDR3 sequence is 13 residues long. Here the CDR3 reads CAIRQTSVETQYF. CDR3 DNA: TGTGCCATCAGGCAGACTAGCGTAGAGACCCAGTACTTC.

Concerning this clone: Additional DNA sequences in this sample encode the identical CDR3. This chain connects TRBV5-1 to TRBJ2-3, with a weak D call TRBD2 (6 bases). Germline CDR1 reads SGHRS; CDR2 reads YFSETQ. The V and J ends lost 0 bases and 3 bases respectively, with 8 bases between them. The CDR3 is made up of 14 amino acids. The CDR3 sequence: CASSLGGRTDTQYF. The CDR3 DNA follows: TGCGCCAGCAGCTTGGGAGGGAGGACAGATACGCAGTATTTT. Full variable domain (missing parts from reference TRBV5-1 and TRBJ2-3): KAGVTQTPRYLIKTRGQQVTLSCSPISGHRSVSWYQQTPGQGLQFLFEYFSETQRNKGNFPGRFSGRQFSNSRSEMNVSTLELGDSALYLCASSLGGRTDTQYFGPGTRLTVL.

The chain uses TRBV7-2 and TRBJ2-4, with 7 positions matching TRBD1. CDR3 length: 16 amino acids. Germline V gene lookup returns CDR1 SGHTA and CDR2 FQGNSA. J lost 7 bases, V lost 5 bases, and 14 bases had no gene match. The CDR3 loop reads CASSPNRGQGGNIQYF. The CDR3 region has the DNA TGTGCCAGCAGCCCAAACAGGGGACAAGGTGGCAACATTCAGTACTTC.

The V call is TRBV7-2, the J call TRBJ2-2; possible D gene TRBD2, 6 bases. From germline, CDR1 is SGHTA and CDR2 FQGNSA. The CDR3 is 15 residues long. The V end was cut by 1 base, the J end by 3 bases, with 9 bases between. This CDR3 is CASSLVGGDTGELFF. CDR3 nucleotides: TGTGCCAGCAGCTTAGTCGGGGGAGACACCGGGGAGCTGTTTTTT.

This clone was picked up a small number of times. The CDR3 loop reads CSVDVFGYTF. The CDR3 bases are TGCAGCGTTGACGTTTTTGGCTACACCTTC. The genes are TRBV29-1 and TRBJ1-2; no firm D call. Between the trimmed V and J ends, which lost 3 bases and 7 bases, there was a span of 6 bases. CDR1 is SQVTM and CDR2 is ANQGSEA in the germline V gene. The CDR3 is made up of 10 amino acids.

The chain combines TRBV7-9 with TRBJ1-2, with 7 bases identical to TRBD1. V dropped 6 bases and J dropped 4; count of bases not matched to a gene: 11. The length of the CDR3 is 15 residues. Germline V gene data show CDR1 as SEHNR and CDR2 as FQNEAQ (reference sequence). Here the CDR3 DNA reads TGTGCCAGCAGGCTACCGGGACAGCCCTCCTATGGCTACACCTTC. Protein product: CASRLPGQPSYGYTF.

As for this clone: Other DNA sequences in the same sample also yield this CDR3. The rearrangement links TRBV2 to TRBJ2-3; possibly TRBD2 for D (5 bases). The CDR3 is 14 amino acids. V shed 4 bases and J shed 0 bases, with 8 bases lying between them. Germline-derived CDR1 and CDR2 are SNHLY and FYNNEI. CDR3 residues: CASSVRTSTDTQYF. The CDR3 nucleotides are TGTGCCAGCAGTGTAAGGACTAGCACAGATACGCAGTATTTT. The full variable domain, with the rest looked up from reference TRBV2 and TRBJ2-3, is EPEVTQTPSHQVTQMGQEVILRCVPISNHLYFYWYRQILGQKVEFLVSFYNNEISEKSEIFDDQFSVERPDGSNFTLKIRSTKLEDSAMYFCASSVRTSTDTQYFGPGTRLTVL.

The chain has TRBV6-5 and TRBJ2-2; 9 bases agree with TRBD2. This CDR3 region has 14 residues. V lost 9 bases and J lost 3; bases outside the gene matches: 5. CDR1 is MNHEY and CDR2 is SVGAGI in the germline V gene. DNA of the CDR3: TGTGCCAGTAGCGGGAGACTAGACACCGGGGAGCTGTTTTTT. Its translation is CASSGRLDTGELFF.

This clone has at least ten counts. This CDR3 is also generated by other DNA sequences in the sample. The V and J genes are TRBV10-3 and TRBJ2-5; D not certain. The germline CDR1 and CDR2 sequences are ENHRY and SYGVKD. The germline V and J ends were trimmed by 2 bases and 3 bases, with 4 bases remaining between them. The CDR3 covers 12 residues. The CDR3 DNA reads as TGTGCCATCAGTGAGGTAGAAGAGACCCAGTACTTC. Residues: CAISEVEETQYF.

CDR3: CASSANMDNEQFF. CDR3 DNA: TGCGCCAGCAGCGCCAACATGGACAATGAGCAGTTCTTC. This chain uses TRBV5-1 with TRBJ2-1; the D is unclear. The ends were cut back, 4 bases at V and 5 bases at J, with 10 bases in the middle. Germline lookup yields CDR1 SGHRS and CDR2 YFSETQ. The CDR3 extends over 13 amino acids. Using reference TRBV5-1 and TRBJ2-1 for the parts outside the CDR3, the full variable domain is KAGVTQTPRYLIKTRGQQVTLSCSPISGHRSVSWYQQTPGQGLQFLFEYFSETQRNKGNFPGRFSGRQFSNSRSEMNVSTLELGDSALYLCASSANMDNEQFFGPGTRLTVL.

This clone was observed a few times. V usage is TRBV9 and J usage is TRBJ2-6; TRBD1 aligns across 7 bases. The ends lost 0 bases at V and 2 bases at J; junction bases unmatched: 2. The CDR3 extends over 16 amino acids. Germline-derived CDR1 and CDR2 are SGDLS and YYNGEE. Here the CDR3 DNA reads TGTGCCAGCAGCGTAGGACAGGGCCCTGGGGCCAACGTCCTGACTTTC. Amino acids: CASSVGQGPGANVLTF. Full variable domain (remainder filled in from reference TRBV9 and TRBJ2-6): DSGVTQTPKHLITATGQRVTLRCSPRSGDLSVYWYQQSLDQGLQFLIQYYNGEERAKGNILERFSAQQFPDLHSELNLSSLELGDSALYFCASSVGQGPGANVLTFGAGSRLTVL.

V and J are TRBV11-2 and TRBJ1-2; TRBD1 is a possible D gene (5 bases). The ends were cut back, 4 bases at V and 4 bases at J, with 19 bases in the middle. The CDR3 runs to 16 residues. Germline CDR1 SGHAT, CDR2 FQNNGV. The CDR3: CASSSLRRVEPYGYTF. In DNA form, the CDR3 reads TGTGCCAGCAGCTCTCTCCGCAGGGTCGAACCCTATGGCTACACCTTC.